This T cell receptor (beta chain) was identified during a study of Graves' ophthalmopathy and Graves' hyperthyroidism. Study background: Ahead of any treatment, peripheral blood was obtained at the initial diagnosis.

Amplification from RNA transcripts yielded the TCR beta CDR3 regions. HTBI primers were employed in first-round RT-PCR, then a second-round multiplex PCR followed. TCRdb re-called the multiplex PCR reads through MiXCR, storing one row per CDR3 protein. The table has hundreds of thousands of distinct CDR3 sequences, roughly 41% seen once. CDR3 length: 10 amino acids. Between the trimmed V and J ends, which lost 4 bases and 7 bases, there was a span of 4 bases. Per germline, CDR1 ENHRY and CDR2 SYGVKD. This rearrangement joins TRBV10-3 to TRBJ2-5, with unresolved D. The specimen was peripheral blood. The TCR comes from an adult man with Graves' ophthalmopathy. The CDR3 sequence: CAISGGTQYF. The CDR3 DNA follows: TGTGCCATCAGTGGGGGGACCCAGTACTTC.